This T cell receptor beta chain appears in the sequencing data of a study of blood T cells in healthy people across ages. The V segment lost 2 bases and the J segment 0 bases; nucleotides outside the gene matches: 12. This CDR3 contains 18 residues. Germline loops: CDR1 MNHEY, CDR2 SVGEGT. Then a second PCR, running about 7 to 11 cycles, was carried out with a sample-barcoded 5' primer and a J-beta primer mix. Each cDNA was tagged by a template-switch adaptor containing 12 random nucleotides. TCRdb re-derived calls from the 5' RACE reads in MiXCR, one entry per CDR3 protein. Found here are about 680,000 distinct CDR3 sequences, over 45% of them singletons; the top ten hold roughly a third.

The J gene is TRBJ2-7, the V gene TRBV6-2 or TRBV6-3; 8 bases are a match to TRBD1. The sequence derives from a woman aged 55 to 70 in good health. Sequenced input: blood. CDR3 in DNA: TGTGCCAGCAGTTACGCCGGGACAGGAAGACCTAGCTCCTACGAGCAGTACTTC. As protein: CASSYAGTGRPSSYEQYF.